This TCR beta chain emerged from a study of vaccination effects on CD4 cells after COVID-19. With regard to this clone: What it binds is unknown.

This CDR3 is built from 14 residues. V dropped 3 bases and J dropped 3 bases, with 12 bases sitting between them. The germline V gene encodes CDR1 WSHSY and CDR2 SAAADI. When nine to ten days of culture had elapsed, CD4+ T cells were isolated. Some clones are missing from TCRdb's copy, which holds only in-frame ones; the method was immunoSEQ multiplex PCR. The sample records 40,000 to 55,000 clones, roughly four fifths being singletons. J is TRBJ2-7 and V is TRBV10-2, with a possible D match to TRBD2 (5 bases). The sequence was collected from a human donor who had a prior SARS-CoV-2 infection. Material: CD4+ T cells from PBMCs cultured without peptide, obtained before COVID-19 vaccination. The CDR3 coding sequence is TGCGCCAGCAGTGATGGCGGTAGCGTCTACGAGCAGTACTTC. Translation: CASSDGGSVYEQYF.